The 29 T cell receptor beta chains listed next were all sequenced from one sample in a study of radiotherapy plus CTLA-4 blockade in lung cancer. Measured with immunoSEQ multiplex PCR; TCRdb has only the in-frame clones, and not every one. The table includes about 24,000 clones, 71% detected once. Here the sequenced sample was peripheral blood, taken from a patient treated with radiotherapy plus ipilimumab. The receptors shown here come from a human donor with non-small cell lung cancer whose response to radiotherapy plus ipilimumab could not be evaluated.

The count of this clone is one. The chain combines TRBV27 with TRBJ2-3; 11 nucleotides align to TRBD2. The CDR3 covers 14 residues. Germline CDR1 MNHEY, CDR2 SMNVEV (reference sequence). After removal of 4 bases from V and 5 bases from J, the junction contained 2 bases not matched to a gene. CDR3: CASSSGLAGDTQYF. DNA of the CDR3: TGTGCCAGCAGTTCAGGACTAGCGGGAGATACGCAGTATTTT.

V and J are TRBV28 and TRBJ2-7, with a possible D match to TRBD1 (6 bases). Germline assignment: CDR1 MDHEN and CDR2 SYDVKM. V lost 2 bases and J lost 1, with 12 bases in between. The CDR3 consists of 15 residues. As DNA, the CDR3 is TGTGCCAGCAGTTTACACAGGGTGTCGTCCTACGAGCAGTACTTC. Amino acids: CASSLHRVSSYEQYF.

The chain links TRBV5-1 to TRBJ2-5; D is perhaps TRBD1 (6 bases). V lost 0 bases and J lost 7, with 13 bases in between. CDR1 and CDR2 from the germline V gene are SGHRS and YFSETQ. CDR3 length: 14 amino acids. The CDR3 DNA reads as TGCGCCAGCAGCTTGGAGCCAGGGGAAGGGACCCAGTACTTC. It encodes CASSLEPGEGTQYF.

The chain couples TRBV6-5 to TRBJ1-5; D remains unclear. Germline V lookup: CDR1 MNHEY, CDR2 SVGAGI. V was shortened by 8 bases and J by 10 bases, with 12 bases between the two germline ends. The CDR3 length is 11 residues. DNA for the CDR3: TGTGCCAGCGGCGGAGCGGAACCCCAGCATTTT. Its translation is CASGGAEPQHF.

The V call is TRBV10-2, the J call TRBJ2-3; 12 bases fit TRBD2. Germline CDR1 reads WSHSY; CDR2 reads SAAADI. The CDR3 extends over 15 amino acids. Trimming took 7 bases from V and 4 from J; bases not matched to a gene: 6. CDR3 region: CASTLTSGSSDTQYF. The CDR3 DNA sequence: TGCGCCAGCACTCTGACTAGCGGGAGCTCAGATACGCAGTATTTT.

The rearrangement joins TRBV6-5 to TRBJ2-2; 7 bases match TRBD2. CDR1 MNHEY and CDR2 SVGAGI come from the germline V gene. The junction had 10 bases not matched to a gene; V was cut back by 8 bases and J by 4 bases. The CDR3 consists of 15 residues. Written as DNA, the CDR3 is TGTGCCAGCGTTTCCCCGGGGGGTGCCACCGGGGAGCTGTTTTTT. As protein: CASVSPGGATGELFF.

The J gene is TRBJ2-7, the V gene TRBV27; 12 positions agree with TRBD1. V shed 2 bases, J shed 6 bases, and the junction held 17 bases outside the gene matches. The CDR3 extends over 19 amino acids. CDR1 and CDR2 from the germline V gene are MNHEY and SMNVEV (reference sequence). CDR3 loop: CASSLGPGQGAGVKFEQYF. CDR3 nucleotide sequence: TGTGCCAGCAGTTTAGGGCCGGGACAGGGGGCCGGCGTTAAGTTCGAGCAGTACTTC.

This clone was seen once. The chain joins TRBV2 to TRBJ2-4; 9 bases fit TRBD1. The CDR3 runs 15 residues. After removal of 3 bases from V and 7 bases from J, the junction contained 7 bases not matched to a gene. Germline loops: CDR1 SNHLY, CDR2 FYNNEI. CDR3 coding DNA: TGTGCCAGCAGTGATCCAACAGGGGGCCGGAACATTCAGTACTTC. Protein: CASSDPTGGRNIQYF.

CDR3 sequence: CASSLGGPGSEAFF. Written as DNA, the CDR3 is TGTGCCAGCAGCTTGGGTGGACCAGGGTCTGAAGCTTTCTTT. The chain links TRBV5-4 to TRBJ1-1; a weak D match, TRBD1 (5 bases). Germline CDR1 reads SGHNT; CDR2 reads YYREEE (reference sequence). Deletions cut 0 bases from V and 6 bases from J, with 12 bases between. The CDR3 consists of 14 residues.

The V gene is TRBV11-3, the J gene TRBJ1-1, with a weak D call TRBD1 (6 bases). Germline assignment: CDR1 SGHNT and CDR2 YENEEA. The length of the CDR3 is 14 residues. The V and J ends lost 1 base and 1 base respectively, with 7 bases between them. The CDR3 DNA reads TGTGCCAGCAGCTTAGGGACAGCGAACACTGAAGCTTTCTTT. Translated, it gives CASSLGTANTEAFF. Complete variable domain (other parts from reference TRBV11-3 and TRBJ1-1): EAGVVQSPRYKIIEKKQPVAFWCNPISGHNTLYWYLQNLGQGPELLIRYENEEAVDDSQLPKDRFSAERLKGVDSTLKIQPAELGDSAVYLCASSLGTANTEAFFGQGTRLTVV.

The V and J genes are TRBV28 and TRBJ2-5; TRBD1 matches at 7 bases. Germline V CDR1 and CDR2: MDHEN, SYDVKM. Unmatched junction bases numbered 10, after V lost 6 bases and J lost 3 bases. The CDR3 contains 15 residues. CDR3 amino acids: CASSPVGGGEETQYF. CDR3 sequence (DNA): TGTGCCAGCAGCCCTGTAGGGGGCGGTGAAGAGACCCAGTACTTC.

The chain couples TRBV5-1 to TRBJ1-1; 7 positions agree with TRBD1. The V gene's germline CDR1 is SGHRS and CDR2 YFSETQ. The CDR3 covers 14 residues. Germline trimming cut 7 bases from V and 2 bases from J; bases unmatched to any gene: 8. The CDR3 reads CASGSGTANTEAFF. DNA of the CDR3: TGCGCCAGCGGTTCCGGGACAGCCAACACTGAAGCTTTCTTT.

The chain is built from TRBV18 and TRBJ2-1; TRBD2 aligns across 7 bases. Trimming took 11 bases from V and 7 from J; bases not matched to a gene: 5. Germline CDR1 and CDR2: KGHSH and LQKENI. The CDR3 is 11 residues long. The CDR3: CAEGAGNEQFF. The CDR3, as DNA: TGTGCCGAGGGAGCGGGGAATGAGCAGTTCTTC.

The gene calls are TRBV7-3 and TRBJ2-2; TRBD1 matches at 10 bases. Germline CDR1 reads SGHTA; CDR2 reads FQGTGA. J lost 6 bases, V lost 5 bases, and 3 bases had no gene match. CDR3 length: 14 amino acids. The CDR3 nucleotides read TGTGCCAGCAGCGGGGGGACAGGGGCCGGGGAGCTGTTTTTT. Translation gives CASSGGTGAGELFF.

In its sample, this clone was seen a few times. The V gene is TRBV30, the J gene TRBJ1-1; 9 bases fit TRBD1. The germline V gene encodes CDR1 GTSNPN and CDR2 SVGIG (reference sequence). J was trimmed by 2 bases and V by 4 bases; bases with no gene match: 11. This CDR3 comprises 16 residues. CDR3 residues: CAWKRGPGQGNTEAFF. CDR3 in DNA: TGTGCCTGGAAAAGGGGACCGGGACAGGGAAACACTGAAGCTTTCTTT.

This clone was observed a single time. The gene calls are TRBV5-5 and TRBJ1-5; D perhaps matches TRBD1 (5 bases). Trimming left V 1 base short and J 0 bases short, with 11 bases between. The CDR3 has 16 amino acids. Germline loops: CDR1 SGHKS, CDR2 YYEKEE (reference sequence). The CDR3 DNA is TGTGCCAGCAGCTTGATGACAGTTAATAGCAATCAGCCCCAGCATTTT. It codes for CASSLMTVNSNQPQHF.

The J gene is TRBJ2-7, the V gene TRBV13, with a weak D call TRBD2 (6 bases). Per the germline V gene, CDR1 is PRHDT and CDR2 is FYEKMQ (reference sequence). There are 14 residues in the CDR3. V lost 6 bases to trimming and J lost 5 bases, with 17 bases between them. The CDR3 DNA sequence: TGTGCCAGCAGTAAGTCAGGGACTTCCCACGAGCAGTACTTC. It specifies CASSKSGTSHEQYF.

The chain combines TRBV13 with TRBJ2-1; D perhaps matches TRBD2 (6 bases). The CDR3 is made up of 14 amino acids. V shed 2 bases and J shed 7 bases, with 12 bases lying between them. Germline CDR1 PRHDT, CDR2 FYEKMQ (reference sequence). The chain's CDR3 is CASSLRGSMNEQFF. Here the CDR3 DNA reads TGTGCCAGCAGCTTACGGGGGTCTATGAATGAGCAGTTCTTC.

Notes on this clone: Germline and junction disagree at one end, which may indicate a read error. The chain has TRBV18 and TRBJ2-1; no clear D gene. Germline CDR1 and CDR2: KGHSH and LQKENI. CDR3 length: 13 amino acids. Here the CDR3 DNA reads TGTGCCAGCTCACCACCGTCCTTCAATGAGCAGTTCTTC. It encodes CASSPPSFNEQFF.

The chain recombines TRBV7-2 with TRBJ1-6; possible D gene TRBD1, 6 bases. V was shortened by 5 bases and J by 0 bases, with 11 bases between the two germline ends. Germline CDR1 and CDR2: SGHTA and FQGNSA. The CDR3 length is 16 residues. The CDR3 loop is CASSNRQVSYNSPLHF. In DNA, the CDR3 is TGTGCCAGCAGCAATCGACAGGTCTCCTATAATTCACCCCTCCACTTT.

J is TRBJ2-3 and V is TRBV10-3; 11 nucleotides align to TRBD2. V shed 2 bases, J shed 3 bases, and the junction held 1 base outside the gene matches. Germline V gene lookup returns CDR1 ENHRY and CDR2 SYGVKD. The CDR3 runs 15 residues. CDR3 nucleotides: TGTGCCATCAGTGAGATAGCGGGAGGGACAGATACGCAGTATTTT. Its translation: CAISEIAGGTDTQYF.

This chain joins TRBV4-2 and TRBJ1-5; possibly TRBD1 for D (5 bases). The CDR3 totals 15 residues. Trimming stripped 4 bases from V and 6 bases from J, with 16 bases between. Germline assignment: CDR1 LGHNA and CDR2 YNFKEQ. The CDR3 nucleotides read TGTGCCAGCAGCCTAAGGGGCCGGGAGGGTCAGCCCCAGCATTTT. This translates into CASSLRGREGQPQHF.

This clone was seen only once. The chain carries TRBV18 and TRBJ2-7, with 7 bases matching TRBD2. The germline CDR1 and CDR2 sequences are KGHSH and LQKENI. The CDR3 extends over 15 amino acids. V lost 4 bases, J lost 3 bases, and 9 bases stayed unmatched. This CDR3 is CASSRALAINYEQYF. The CDR3 DNA reads as TGTGCCAGCTCACGGGCACTAGCGATAAACTACGAGCAGTACTTC.

The chain carries TRBV29-1 and TRBJ2-5; TRBD1 matches at 10 bases. The J call is uncertain, as TRBJ2-7 better fits the DNA end. This CDR3 is 13 amino acids long. The germline V gene has CDR1 SQVTM and CDR2 ANQGSEA. The CDR3 is CSVAWTGGYEQYF. Written as DNA, the CDR3 is TGCAGCGTTGCGTGGACAGGGGGCTACGAGCAGTACTTC.

This clone appeared once. This chain connects TRBV5-6 to TRBJ1-5; 10 nucleotides match TRBD1. There are 15 residues in the CDR3. The V gene end was trimmed by 2 bases and the J gene end by 6 bases; junction bases not matched to a gene: 5. In germline, CDR1 is SGHDT, CDR2 YYEEEE. DNA of the CDR3: TGTGCCAGCAGCTTCCGGGACAGGGGATTTCAGCCCCAGCATTTT. It encodes CASSFRDRGFQPQHF.

CDR3 sequence (DNA): TGTGCCAGCAATGAGGGACAGACGGGCTCACCCCTCCACTTT. Protein: CASNEGQTGSPLHF. V gene TRBV7-2 combines with J gene TRBJ1-6, with TRBD1 identical over 7 bases. Trimming cost V 7 bases and J 10 bases; bases outside gene matches: 10. The CDR3 is made up of 14 amino acids. Germline CDR1 is SGHTA and CDR2 is FQGNSA.

V gene TRBV29-1 combines with J gene TRBJ1-2, with 9 bases lining up with TRBD1. Looked up from germline, CDR1 is SQVTM and CDR2 is ANQGSEA. This CDR3 has 14 amino acids. Germline trimming cut 4 bases from V and 2 bases from J; bases unmatched to any gene: 5. This chain's CDR3 is CSVVGDRGNYGYTF. The CDR3 DNA follows: TGCAGCGTTGTAGGCGACAGGGGGAACTATGGCTACACCTTC.

J is TRBJ2-3 and V is TRBV2; tentative D call: TRBD2 (5 bases). CDR3 size: 14 residues. Germline V CDR1 and CDR2: SNHLY, FYNNEI. The V and J ends lost 5 bases and 9 bases respectively, with 18 bases between them. The CDR3 nucleotides are TGTGCCAGCAGTTCGGCCGAGGGAGCAAGGACGCAGTATTTT. Its protein product is CASSSAEGARTQYF.

This chain joins TRBV12-5 and TRBJ2-7; the match to TRBD1 covers 8 bases. V lost 0 bases, J lost 3 bases, and 7 bases stayed unmatched. There are 16 residues in the CDR3. The germline V gene has CDR1 LGHNT and CDR2 FRNRAP. In DNA form, the CDR3 reads TGTGCTAGTGGTTTGGTACTCGGGACAGGAGGCTACGAGCAGTACTTC. Its protein product is CASGLVLGTGGYEQYF.